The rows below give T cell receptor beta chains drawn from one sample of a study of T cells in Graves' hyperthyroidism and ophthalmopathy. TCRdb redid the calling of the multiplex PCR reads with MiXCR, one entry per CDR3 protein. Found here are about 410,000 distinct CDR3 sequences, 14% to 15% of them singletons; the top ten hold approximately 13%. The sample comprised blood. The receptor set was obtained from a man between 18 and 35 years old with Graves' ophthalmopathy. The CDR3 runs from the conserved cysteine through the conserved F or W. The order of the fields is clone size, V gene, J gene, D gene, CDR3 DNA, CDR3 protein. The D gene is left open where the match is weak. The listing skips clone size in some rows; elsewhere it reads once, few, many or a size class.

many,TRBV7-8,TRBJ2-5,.,TGTGCCAGCAGCTTAGTAGACAGGAGGAAAGAGACCCAGTACTTC,CASSLVDRRKETQYF
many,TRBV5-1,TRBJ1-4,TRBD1,TGCGCCAGCAGGGGAGGACAGGGCCCTGAAAAACTGTTTTTT,CASRGGQGPEKLFF
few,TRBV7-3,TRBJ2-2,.,TGTGCCAGCAGCTTGTATAGGAACACCGGGGAGCTGTTTTTT,CASSLYRNTGELFF
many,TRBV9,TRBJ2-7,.,TGTGCCAGCAGCGTAGCCGAGGGGATGGCCTACGAGCAGTACTTC,CASSVAEGMAYEQYF
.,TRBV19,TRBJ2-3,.,TGTGCCAGTAGTATTGGATCGGGGAGCACAGATACGCAGTATTTT,CASSIGSGSTDTQYF
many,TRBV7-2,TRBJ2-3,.,TGTGCCAGCAGCTTGCGTAGTCCAGATACGCAGTATTTT,CASSLRSPDTQYF
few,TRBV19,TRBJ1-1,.,TGTGCCAGTAGTGAGGGCCCCACTGAAGCTTTCTTT,CASSEGPTEAFF
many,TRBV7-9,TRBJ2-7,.,TGTGCCAGCAGCCAGTCCTTTTCCTACGAGCAGTACTTC,CASSQSFSYEQYF
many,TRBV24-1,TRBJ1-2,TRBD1,TGTGCCACCATGACGGGGCAGGGGGAAGGTGGCTACACCTTC,CATMTGQGEGGYTF
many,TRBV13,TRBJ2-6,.,TGTGCCAGCAGCTCCTGGGACGTTGGGGCCAACGTCCTGACTTTC,CASSSWDVGANVLTF
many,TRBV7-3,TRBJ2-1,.,TGTGCCAGCAGCTTAACGGGTCTAGCCCGCAATGAGCAGTTCTTC,CASSLTGLARNEQFF
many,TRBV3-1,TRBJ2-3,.,TGTGCCAGCAGCCAAGTAGCGCTTCCCACAGATACGCAGTATTTT,CASSQVALPTDTQYF
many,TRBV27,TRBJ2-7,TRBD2,TGTGCCAGCAGTTTGCTAGGAGCTAGCGGGATGAGCGGAGAGCAGTACTTC,CASSLLGASGMSGEQYF
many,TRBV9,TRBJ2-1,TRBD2,TGTGCCAGCAGCGTAGGCGGGACTAGCGGGAGATCGGAGCAGTTCTTC,CASSVGGTSGRSEQFF
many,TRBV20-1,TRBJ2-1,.,TGCAGTGCTAGAGCCCGCGCACTGGGGCATGAGCAGTTCTTC,CSARARALGHEQFF
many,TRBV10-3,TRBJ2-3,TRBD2,TGTGCCATCAGGGAGACTAGCAGGTCTAGCACAGATACGCAGTATTTT,CAIRETSRSSTDTQYF
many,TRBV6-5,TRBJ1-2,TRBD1,TGTGCCAGCAGTTACTCGGGGACAGGGGGCGGCTATGGCTACACCTTC,CASSYSGTGGGYGYTF
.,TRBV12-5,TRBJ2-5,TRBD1,TGTGCTAGTGGTCACCGGACAGGGGGGCAAGAGACCCAGTACTTC,CASGHRTGGQETQYF
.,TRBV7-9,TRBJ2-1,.,TGTGCCAGCAGCTTTACGGGGGGCGGCAATGAGCAGTTCTTC,CASSFTGGGNEQFF
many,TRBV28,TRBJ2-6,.,TGTGCCAGCATACGGAGGGGTGGGGCCAACGTCCTGACTTTC,CASIRRGGANVLTF
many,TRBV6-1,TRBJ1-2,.,TGTGCCAGCACAACAGTCCGTCTGGGGAGCGGCTACACCTTC,CASTTVRLGSGYTF
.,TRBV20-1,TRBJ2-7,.,TGCAGTGCTAGAGAATCGGGTACGATATGGAGCGCTGCCTACGAGCAGTACTTC,CSARESGTIWSAAYEQYF
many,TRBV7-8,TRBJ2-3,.,TGTGCCAGCATCCTCCCGGGGTCCACAGATACGCAGTATTTT,CASILPGSTDTQYF
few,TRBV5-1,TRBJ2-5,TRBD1,TGCGCCAGCAGCTTCGGGTCAGGGGGCGCACAGACCCAGTACTTC,CASSFGSGGAQTQYF
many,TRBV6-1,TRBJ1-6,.,TGTGCCAGCAGTGAAGATTCAGGCATCGACTATAATTCACCCCTCCACTTT,CASSEDSGIDYNSPLHF
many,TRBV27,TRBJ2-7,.,TGTGCCAGCAGTCCCCCCACGGCCTCCTACGAGCAGTACTTC,CASSPPTASYEQYF
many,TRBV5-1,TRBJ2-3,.,TGCGCCAGCAGCTCCGGCGGCCTCACAGATACGCAGTATTTT,CASSSGGLTDTQYF
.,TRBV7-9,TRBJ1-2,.,TGTGCCAGCAGCACCCAGGGGAGGGGTGACTATGGCTACACCTTC,CASSTQGRGDYGYTF
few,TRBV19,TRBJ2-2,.,TGTGCCAGTAGTCCTCTGTTATCTAGTGCCACCAACACCGGGGAGCTGTTTTTT,CASSPLLSSATNTGELFF
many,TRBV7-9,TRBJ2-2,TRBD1,TGTGCCAGCAGCTTAGGGACAGGGGACACCGGGGAGCTGTTTTTT,CASSLGTGDTGELFF
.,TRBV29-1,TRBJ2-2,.,TGCAGCGTTGTATGGCTTTCCGGGGAGCTGTTTTTT,CSVVWLSGELFF
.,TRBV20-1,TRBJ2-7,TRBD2,TGCAGTGCTAGACTAGCGGGGACCGAGCAGTACTTC,CSARLAGTEQYF
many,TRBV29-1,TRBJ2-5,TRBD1,TGCAGCGTTGAAGGGCGACAGGGGGCCCAAGAGACCCAGTACTTC,CSVEGRQGAQETQYF
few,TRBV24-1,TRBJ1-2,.,TGTGCCACCAGTGATTCAAGGCAGGGTGAGGTCTATGGCTACACCTTC,CATSDSRQGEVYGYTF
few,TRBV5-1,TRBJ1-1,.,TGCGCCAGCAGCGCTCTTTGGGACACTGAAGCTTTCTTT,CASSALWDTEAFF
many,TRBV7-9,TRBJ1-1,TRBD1,TGTGCCAGCACTCGACAGGGGGTCGGCACTGAAGCTTTCTTT,CASTRQGVGTEAFF
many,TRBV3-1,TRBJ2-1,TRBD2,TGTGCCAGCAGCCACGGGGGGGCCGGAAATGAGCAGTTCTTC,CASSHGGAGNEQFF